This is a list of T cell receptor beta chains from one sample in a study of beta chain features in type 1 diabetes. The repertoire was sequenced with immunoSEQ multiplex PCR; TCRdb's copy has only in-frame clones and lacks some. The sample holds some 130,000 clones; 9% are singletons and the top ten take roughly 0.75%. What was sequenced was central memory CD4+ T cells from blood. These receptors came from a man aged 30 to 45 with type 1 diabetes. CDR3s include the opening cysteine and the closing phenylalanine or tryptophan. The D gene is left open where the match is weak. The size field is filled for only some rows; it gives once, few, many or a size class.

v_gene	abundance	d_gene	j_gene	CDR3nt	CDR3aa
TRBV7-2	many	NA	TRBJ2-7	TGTGCCAGCAGCCTAATGGGGCAGGTTAGCTACGAGCAGTACTTC	CASSLMGQVSYEQYF
TRBV19	NA	TRBD1	TRBJ1-5	TGTGCCAGTAGTGTAACCGGGACAGGGAATCAGCCCCAGCATTTT	CASSVTGTGNQPQHF
TRBV5-1	NA	TRBD2	TRBJ2-1	TGCGCCAGCAGCCCACGGATGGGCGGGGGGTACAATGAGCAGTTCTTC	CASSPRMGGGYNEQFF
TRBV19	few	NA	TRBJ1-5	TGTGCCAGTAGTCCGCTCGAAGAGTCTAGCAATCAGCCCCAGCATTTT	CASSPLEESSNQPQHF
TRBV7-2	NA	NA	TRBJ1-2	TGTGCCAGCAGCCCGGACACGGAATATGGCTACACCTTC	CASSPDTEYGYTF
TRBV5-6	few	NA	TRBJ2-1	TGTGCCAGCAGCTACGCCTACAGGGTAAATGAGCAGTTCTTC	CASSYAYRVNEQFF
TRBV4-2	NA	NA	TRBJ2-5	TGTGCCAGCAGCCAAGGGGCGGACACCCAAGAGACCCAGTACTTC	CASSQGADTQETQYF
TRBV5-6	once	NA	TRBJ1-6	TGTGCCAGCAGCCAGGGATCCTATAATTCACCCCTCCACTTT	CASSQGSYNSPLHF
TRBV6-5	few	NA	TRBJ1-1	TGTGCCAGCAGCACTCCCGGGTCGGGGGGCGCTGCCGCCTTT	CASSTPGSGGAAAF
TRBV30	few	NA	TRBJ2-3	TGTGCCTGGAGTCCCCTTAGCCGCGATACGCAGTATTTT	CAWSPLSRDTQYF